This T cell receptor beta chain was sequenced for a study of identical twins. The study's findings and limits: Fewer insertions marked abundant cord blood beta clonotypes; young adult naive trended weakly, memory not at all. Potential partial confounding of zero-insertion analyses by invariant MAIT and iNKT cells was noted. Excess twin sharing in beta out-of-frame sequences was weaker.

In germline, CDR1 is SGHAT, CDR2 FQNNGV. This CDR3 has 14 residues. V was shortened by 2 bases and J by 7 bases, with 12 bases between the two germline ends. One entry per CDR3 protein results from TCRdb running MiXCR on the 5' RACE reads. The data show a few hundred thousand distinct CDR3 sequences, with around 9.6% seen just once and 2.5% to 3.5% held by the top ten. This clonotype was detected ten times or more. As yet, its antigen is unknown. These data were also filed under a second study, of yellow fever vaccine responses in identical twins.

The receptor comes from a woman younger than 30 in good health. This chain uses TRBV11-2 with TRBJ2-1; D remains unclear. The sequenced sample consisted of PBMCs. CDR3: CASSLSGVRNEQFF. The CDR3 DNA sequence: TGTGCCAGCAGCTTAAGTGGCGTTAGAAATGAGCAGTTCTTC.